This is a list of T cell receptor beta chains from one sample in a study of naive and memory T cell subsets. TCRdb reanalysed the UMI-ligation and nested PCR reads using MiXCR and keeps one entry per CDR3 protein. Of about 150,000 distinct CDR3 sequences detected, approximately 17% appear once; the ten largest clones hold roughly 0.13%. The material sequenced was naive CD4+ T cells from blood. Source of these receptors: a human donor in good health. Both conserved end residues are part of each CDR3. Fields, in order: V gene, D gene, clone size, J gene, CDR3 protein, CDR3 DNA. The D gene is left open where the match is weak. Size is stated for part of the rows, as once, few or many counts, or as a class when the clone is expanded.

TRBV20-1	.	.	TRBJ2-3	CSLIPLGVGPDTQYF	TGCAGTCTAATTCCTTTGGGAGTAGGCCCAGATACGCAGTATTTT
TRBV30	.	.	TRBJ1-1	CAWVPGEVTEAFF	TGTGCCTGGGTCCCTGGGGAGGTGACTGAAGCTTTCTTT
TRBV28	.	.	TRBJ2-7	CASRGATSLLEQYF	TGTGCCAGCAGGGGGGCGACTAGCCTTCTCGAGCAGTACTTC
TRBV7-2	.	.	TRBJ1-1	CASSLLGPDGRAFF	TGTGCCAGCAGCTTACTCGGGCCGGACGGTCGGGCTTTCTTT
TRBV12-3/TRBV12-4	.	few	TRBJ2-7	CASSLGGEKDEQYF	TGTGCCAGCAGTTTAGGAGGAGAAAAGGACGAGCAGTACTTC
TRBV20-1	.	.	TRBJ1-1	CSASSGTEAFF	TGCAGTGCTAGTTCTGGGACTGAAGCTTTCTTT
TRBV28	.	.	TRBJ2-1	CASSSGEARGANEQFF	TGTGCCAGCAGTTCTGGGGAAGCCAGGGGTGCCAATGAGCAGTTCTTC
TRBV6-1	.	.	TRBJ2-3	CASKQATIGADTQYF	TGTGCCAGCAAGCAGGCAACTATCGGGGCAGATACGCAGTATTTT
TRBV5-4	TRBD1	.	TRBJ1-1	CASSSPGQGLEAFF	TGTGCCAGCAGCTCCCCGGGACAGGGTTTAGAAGCTTTCTTT
TRBV10-3	TRBD2	.	TRBJ2-1	CATGTSGRSEQFF	TGTGCCACCGGGACTAGCGGGAGGAGTGAGCAGTTCTTC
TRBV7-9	.	.	TRBJ2-3	CASSSLGNSLQDTQYF	TGTGCCAGCAGCTCTCTGGGAAATAGTCTTCAGGATACGCAGTATTTT
TRBV19	.	.	TRBJ2-3	CASSIIADLSTDTQYF	TGTGCCAGTAGTATAATTGCGGACCTCAGCACAGATACGCAGTATTTT
TRBV29-1	TRBD2	.	TRBJ2-7	CSVERSGAGGRREQYF	TGCAGCGTTGAAAGGAGCGGGGCGGGAGGGCGAAGGGAGCAGTACTTC
TRBV6-5	TRBD1	.	TRBJ1-1	CASRTGTGSEAFF	TGTGCCAGCAGAACCGGGACAGGGTCTGAAGCTTTCTTT
TRBV24-1	.	many	TRBJ2-2	CATSDLPRLGTGELFF	TGTGCCACCAGTGATTTGCCCCGACTGGGCACCGGGGAGCTGTTTTTT
TRBV12-3/TRBV12-4	.	.	TRBJ1-2	CASSLLLGGAVPYGYTF	TGTGCCAGCAGTTTATTGCTCGGTGGGGCGGTTCCATATGGCTACACCTTC
TRBV5-1	TRBD2	few	TRBJ2-4	CASSLGFSGREGNIQYF	TGCGCCAGCAGCTTGGGTTTCAGCGGGAGGGAAGGAAACATTCAGTACTTC
TRBV4-3	.	few	TRBJ2-7	CASSQDTSSSSYEQYF	TGCGCCAGCAGCCAAGATACTAGCTCCAGCTCCTACGAGCAGTACTTC
TRBV6-5	.	.	TRBJ2-1	CASSFGGGVYNEQFF	TGTGCCAGCAGTTTTGGGGGAGGCGTCTACAATGAGCAGTTCTTC
TRBV12-3/TRBV12-4	.	.	TRBJ2-1	CASSFYRGVNNEQFF	TGTGCCAGCAGTTTCTACCGGGGCGTTAACAATGAGCAGTTCTTC
TRBV28	.	.	TRBJ2-4	CASSLYGENIQYF	TGTGCCAGCAGTTTATATGGGGAAAACATTCAGTACTTC
TRBV28	TRBD1	few	TRBJ1-5	CASSTGTGHQPQHF	TGTGCCAGCAGCACCGGGACAGGGCATCAGCCCCAGCATTTT
TRBV12-5	.	.	TRBJ2-4	CASGLAPGALAKNIQYF	TGTGCTAGTGGTTTGGCCCCGGGTGCCCTAGCCAAAAACATTCAGTACTTC
TRBV2	.	few	TRBJ2-1	CASSPQWEQFF	TGTGCCAGCAGCCCCCAATGGGAGCAGTTCTTC
TRBV6-5	TRBD1	few	TRBJ2-3	CASSSIAGQGMWSSQDTQYF	TGTGCCAGCAGTTCGATTGCGGGACAGGGTATGTGGAGTTCACAAGATACGCAGTATTTT
TRBV6-5	.	few	TRBJ1-1	CASSPARTGKNTEAFF	TGTGCCAGCAGTCCGGCCCGGACGGGAAAGAACACTGAAGCTTTCTTT
TRBV20-1	TRBD1	.	TRBJ2-2	CSARSAGTGGAGELFF	TGCAGTGCTAGAAGTGCCGGGACAGGGGGGGCCGGGGAGCTGTTTTTT
TRBV29-1	.	few	TRBJ2-2	CSVEAGQLTGELFF	TGCAGCGTTGAAGCCGGACAGCTAACCGGGGAGCTGTTTTTT
TRBV10-3	TRBD2	few	TRBJ2-3	CAVAGTSGTDTQYF	TGTGCCGTGGCCGGGACTAGCGGGACAGATACGCAGTATTTT
TRBV29-1	.	many	TRBJ2-5	CIIQHSETQYF	TGCATCATCCAGCATAGTGAGACCCAGTACTTC
TRBV20-1	TRBD2	.	TRBJ2-1	CSLSGLAGTWNNEQFF	TGCAGCCTGAGTGGACTAGCGGGAACATGGAACAATGAGCAGTTCTTC
TRBV11-2	.	.	TRBJ2-7	CASSSQGTEQYF	TGTGCCAGCAGCTCCCAGGGTACCGAGCAGTACTTC
TRBV29-1	TRBD2	few	TRBJ2-3	CSVVEAGGSTDTQYF	TGCAGCGTTGTAGAAGCGGGAGGGAGCACAGATACGCAGTATTTT
TRBV20-1	TRBD1	few	TRBJ1-2	CSAVGQGDFYGYTF	TGCAGTGCGGTGGGACAGGGGGACTTCTATGGCTACACCTTC
TRBV20-1	TRBD1	few	TRBJ2-7	CSAREGTEYEQYF	TGCAGTGCTAGAGAGGGGACAGAATACGAGCAGTACTTC
TRBV20-1	.	.	TRBJ1-3	CSARDPRGSSGNTIYF	TGCAGTGCTAGAGATCCCCGGGGCTCCTCTGGAAACACCATATATTTT
TRBV7-9	TRBD2	.	TRBJ2-1	CASSARPGTSGTYNEQFF	TGTGCCAGCAGCGCTAGACCCGGGACTAGCGGAACCTACAATGAGCAGTTCTTC
TRBV18	TRBD2	.	TRBJ2-1	CASSPISSGSYNEQFF	TGTGCCAGCTCACCTATATCTAGCGGGAGTTACAATGAGCAGTTCTTC
TRBV29-1	.	once	TRBJ2-6	CRVDGGPGANVLTF	TGCAGAGTTGACGGGGGGCCAGGGGCCAACGTCCTGACTTTC
TRBV6-5	.	.	TRBJ1-1	CASSLYPSSNTEAFF	TGTGCCAGCAGCCTCTACCCGAGCTCTAACACTGAAGCTTTCTTT
TRBV20-1	TRBD2	.	TRBJ2-1	CSASKLAVFSYNEQFF	TGCAGTGCTAGTAAGCTAGCGGTGTTCTCCTACAATGAGCAGTTCTTC
TRBV20-1	.	.	TRBJ2-6	CSARDATGPVSGANVLTF	TGCAGTGCTAGAGACGCGACAGGACCGGTCTCTGGGGCCAACGTCCTGACTTTC
TRBV5-1	TRBD1	few	TRBJ2-7	CASARRPPGQGDEQYF	TGCGCCAGCGCGCGTAGACCCCCCGGACAGGGGGACGAGCAGTACTTC
TRBV5-8	TRBD1	few	TRBJ2-2	CASSQGQRPYTGELFF	TGTGCCAGCAGCCAGGGACAGAGACCCTACACCGGGGAGCTGTTTTTT
TRBV29-1	.	few	TRBJ2-5	CSVDNFEETQYF	TGCAGCGTTGATAACTTCGAGGAGACCCAGTACTTC
TRBV4-1	TRBD2	few	TRBJ2-2	CASSQEGIAGGTNTGELFF	TGCGCCAGCAGCCAAGAGGGAATAGCGGGAGGCACGAACACCGGGGAGCTGTTTTTT
TRBV10-1	.	.	TRBJ1-2	CASSESAGDYGYTF	TGCGCCAGCAGTGAGTCGGCAGGGGACTATGGCTACACCTTC
TRBV27	TRBD2	few	TRBJ2-1	CASSLWGEQYNEREQYNEQFF	TGTGCCAGCAGTTTATGGGGGGAACAATACAATGAGCGGGAACAATACAATGAGCAGTTCTTC
TRBV20-1	.	few	TRBJ2-3	CSARLGARTDTQYF	TGCAGTGCTAGGCTGGGGGCCCGCACAGATACGCAGTATTTT
TRBV12-3/TRBV12-4	TRBD2	.	TRBJ2-1	CASSLLAGGPQEQFF	TGTGCCAGCAGTTTATTAGCGGGAGGGCCACAGGAGCAGTTCTTC
TRBV5-1	.	.	TRBJ1-1	CASSLGAGASTEAFF	TGCGCCAGCAGCTTGGGAGCAGGGGCGAGCACTGAAGCTTTCTTT
TRBV5-1	.	many	TRBJ2-5	CASSLSGLNMAVETQYF	TGCGCCAGCAGCTTGAGCGGTCTCAATATGGCAGTAGAGACCCAGTACTTC
TRBV5-6	.	few	TRBJ2-5	CASSLSGLADQETQYF	TGTGCCAGCAGCCTGTCGGGATTAGCGGACCAAGAGACCCAGTACTTC
TRBV7-3	TRBD2	few	TRBJ2-1	CASSLSPFREDDNEQFF	TGTGCCAGCAGCTTAAGTCCGTTTCGGGAGGACGACAATGAGCAGTTCTTC
TRBV3-1	.	few	TRBJ1-2	CASAPGVLRNGYTF	TGTGCCAGCGCCCCGGGAGTTTTGCGCAATGGCTACACCTTC
TRBV12-3/TRBV12-4	.	.	TRBJ1-5	CASSLPGGHNQPQHF	TGTGCCAGCAGCCTACCCGGGGGACACAATCAGCCCCAGCATTTT
TRBV24-1	.	.	TRBJ2-3	CATSDRTDTQYF	TGTGCCACCAGTGATCGGACAGATACGCAGTATTTT